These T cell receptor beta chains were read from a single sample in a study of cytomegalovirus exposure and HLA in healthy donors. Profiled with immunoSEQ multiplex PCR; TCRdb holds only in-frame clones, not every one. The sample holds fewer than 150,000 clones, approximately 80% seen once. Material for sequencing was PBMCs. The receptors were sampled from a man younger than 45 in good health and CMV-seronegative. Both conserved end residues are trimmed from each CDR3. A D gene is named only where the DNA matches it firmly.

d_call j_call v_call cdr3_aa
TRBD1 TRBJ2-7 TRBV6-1 ASSEPRTGLSYEQY
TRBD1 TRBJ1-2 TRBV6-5 ASSYLPRTGGNGYT
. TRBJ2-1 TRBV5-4 ASSPDSHNEQF
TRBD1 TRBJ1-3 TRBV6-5 ASSSRYRGSGNTIY
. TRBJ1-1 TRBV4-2 ASSQAGGRRVTEAF
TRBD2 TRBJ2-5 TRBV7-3 ASGQREGETQY
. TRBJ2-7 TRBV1 TSSQGLIGEQY
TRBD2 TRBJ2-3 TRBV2 ASRTGLAPDTQY
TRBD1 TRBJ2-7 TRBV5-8 ASNRAGTGDYEQY
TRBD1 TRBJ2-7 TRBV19 ASSMGPGQGTYEQY
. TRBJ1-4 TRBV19 ASNGHATNEKLF
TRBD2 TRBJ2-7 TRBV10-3 AIRLAGPVGEQY
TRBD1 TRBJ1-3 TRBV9 ASSPPGTGSGNTIY
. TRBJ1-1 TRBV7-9 ASSPTGLYTEAF
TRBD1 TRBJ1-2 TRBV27 ASSLGQGATGYT
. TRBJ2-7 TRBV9 ASSVAAGTYEQY
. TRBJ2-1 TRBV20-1 SAMTSNEQF
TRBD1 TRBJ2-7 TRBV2 ASRNRDRSYEQY
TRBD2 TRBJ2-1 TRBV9 ASSVGSSGFYYNEQF
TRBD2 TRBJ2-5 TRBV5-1 ASSLIREGLETQY
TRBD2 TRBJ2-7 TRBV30 AWSLGGGMASSYEQY
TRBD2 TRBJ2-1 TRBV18 ASSPPGLAGVNEQF
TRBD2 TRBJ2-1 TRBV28 ASSLASGRMDEQF
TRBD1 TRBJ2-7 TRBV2 ASSRTGGVPYEQY
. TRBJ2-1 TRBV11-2 ASSSWRGSSYNEQF
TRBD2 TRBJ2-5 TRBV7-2 ASSSPSGTSGGKTQY